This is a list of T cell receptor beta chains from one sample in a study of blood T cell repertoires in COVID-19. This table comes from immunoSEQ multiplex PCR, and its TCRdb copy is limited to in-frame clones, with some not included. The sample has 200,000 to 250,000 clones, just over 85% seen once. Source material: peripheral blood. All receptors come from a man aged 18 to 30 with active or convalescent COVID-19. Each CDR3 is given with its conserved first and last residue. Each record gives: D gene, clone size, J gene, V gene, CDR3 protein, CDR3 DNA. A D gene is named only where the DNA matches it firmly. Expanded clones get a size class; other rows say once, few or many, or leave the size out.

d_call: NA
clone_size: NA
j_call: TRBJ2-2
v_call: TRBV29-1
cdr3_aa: CSVRQGGSGELFF
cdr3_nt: TGCAGCGTTCGTCAGGGGGGCTCCGGGGAGCTGTTTTTT

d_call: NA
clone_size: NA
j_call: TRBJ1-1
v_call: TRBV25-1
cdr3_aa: CASSPRGGVNTEAFF
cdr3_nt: TGTGCCAGCAGCCCACGAGGGGGAGTGAACACTGAAGCTTTCTTT

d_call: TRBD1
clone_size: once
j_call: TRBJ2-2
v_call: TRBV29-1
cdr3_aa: CSVGETGVTGELFF
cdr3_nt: TGCAGCGTTGGAGAGACAGGGGTTACCGGGGAGCTGTTTTTT

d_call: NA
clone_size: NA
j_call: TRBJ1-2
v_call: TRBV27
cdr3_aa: CASRRGSYYGYTF
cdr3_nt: TGTGCCAGCCGCCGGGGGTCCTACTATGGCTACACCTTC

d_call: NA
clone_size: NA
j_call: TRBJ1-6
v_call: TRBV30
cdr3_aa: CAWRIGLFDGSPLHF
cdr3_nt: TGTGCCTGGAGGATTGGACTATTCGATGGATCACCCCTCCACTTT

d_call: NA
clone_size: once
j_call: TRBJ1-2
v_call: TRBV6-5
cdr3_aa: CASSYSTGNYGYTF
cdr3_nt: TGTGCCAGCAGTTACTCAACCGGGAACTATGGCTACACCTTC

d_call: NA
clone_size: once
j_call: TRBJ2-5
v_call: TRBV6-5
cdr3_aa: CASSYSPGGSGETQYF
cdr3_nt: TGTGCCAGCAGTTACTCGCCTGGGGGCTCCGGGGAGACCCAGTACTTC

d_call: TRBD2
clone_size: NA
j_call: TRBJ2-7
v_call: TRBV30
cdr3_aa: CAWRWASGEYEQYF
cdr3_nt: TGTGCCTGGAGGTGGGCTAGCGGGGAGTACGAGCAGTACTTC

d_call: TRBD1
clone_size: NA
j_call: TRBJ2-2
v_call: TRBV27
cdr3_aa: CASSFSPTGYTGELFF
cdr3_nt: TGTGCCAGCAGTTTTTCCCCGACAGGGTACACCGGGGAGCTGTTTTTT

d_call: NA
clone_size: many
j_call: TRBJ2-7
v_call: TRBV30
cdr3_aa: CAWRKLRLGVEQYF
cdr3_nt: TGTGCCTGGCGAAAACTGCGACTAGGGGTCGAGCAGTACTTC

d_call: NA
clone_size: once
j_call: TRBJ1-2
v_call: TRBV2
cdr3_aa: CASRTGSLRGYTF
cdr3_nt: TGTGCCAGCAGGACTGGGTCGCTCCGAGGCTACACCTTC

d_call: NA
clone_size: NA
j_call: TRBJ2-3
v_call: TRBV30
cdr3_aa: CAWTKVRGTDTQYF
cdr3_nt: TGTGCCTGGACGAAGGTTCGGGGCACAGATACGCAGTATTTT

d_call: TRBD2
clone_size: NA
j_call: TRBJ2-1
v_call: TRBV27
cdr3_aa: CASSFLGGGTPNEQFF
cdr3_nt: TGTGCCAGCAGTTTCCTCGGCGGGGGAACCCCCAATGAGCAGTTCTTC

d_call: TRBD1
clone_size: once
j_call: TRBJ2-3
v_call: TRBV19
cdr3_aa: CASKIPGQGTDTQYF
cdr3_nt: TGTGCCAGTAAGATACCGGGACAGGGCACAGATACGCAGTATTTT

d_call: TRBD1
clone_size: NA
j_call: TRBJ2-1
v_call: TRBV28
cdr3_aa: CASSSPGTGNNEQFF
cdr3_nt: TGTGCCAGCAGTTCTCCCGGGACAGGGAACAATGAGCAGTTCTTC

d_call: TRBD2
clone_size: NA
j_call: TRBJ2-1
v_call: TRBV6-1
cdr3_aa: CASSVPIPGLAAGEQFF
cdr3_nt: TGTGCCAGCAGTGTCCCTATCCCGGGACTAGCGGCGGGTGAGCAGTTCTTC

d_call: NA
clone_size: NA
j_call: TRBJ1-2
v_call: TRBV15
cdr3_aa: CATSRPGPNYGYTF
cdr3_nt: TGTGCCACCAGCAGACCAGGGCCAAACTATGGCTACACCTTC

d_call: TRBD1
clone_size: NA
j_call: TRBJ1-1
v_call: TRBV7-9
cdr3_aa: CASSTGQGAKPRNTEAFF
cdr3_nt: TGTGCCAGCAGCACAGGACAGGGGGCGAAGCCTCGAAACACTGAAGCTTTCTTT

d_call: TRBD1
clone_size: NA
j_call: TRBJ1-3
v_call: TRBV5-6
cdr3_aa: CASSPITGVGNTIYF
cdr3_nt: TGTGCCAGCAGCCCGATTACAGGGGTAGGAAACACCATATATTTT

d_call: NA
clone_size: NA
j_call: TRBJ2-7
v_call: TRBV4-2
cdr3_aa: CASSPGQYTGEQYF
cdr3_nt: TGTGCCAGCAGCCCAGGACAGTATACGGGCGAGCAGTACTTC

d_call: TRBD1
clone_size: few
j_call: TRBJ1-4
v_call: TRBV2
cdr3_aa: CASSSGDRVNEKLFF
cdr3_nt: TGTGCCAGTTCCTCCGGGGACAGGGTGAATGAAAAACTGTTTTTT

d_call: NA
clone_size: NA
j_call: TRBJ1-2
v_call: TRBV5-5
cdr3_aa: CASSLGTGSGYTF
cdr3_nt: TGTGCCAGCAGCTTGGGAACAGGGTCTGGCTACACCTTC

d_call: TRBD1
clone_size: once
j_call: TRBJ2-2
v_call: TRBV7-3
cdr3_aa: CASSFLGGTGGELFF
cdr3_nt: TGTGCCAGCAGCTTCCTCGGCGGGACAGGCGGGGAGCTGTTTTTT

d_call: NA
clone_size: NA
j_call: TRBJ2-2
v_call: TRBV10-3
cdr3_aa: CAIREMTGNTGELFF
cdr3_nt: TGTGCCATCAGGGAAATGACAGGGAACACCGGGGAGCTGTTTTTT

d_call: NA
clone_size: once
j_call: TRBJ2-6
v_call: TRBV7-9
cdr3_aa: CASTSQGLSSGANVLTF
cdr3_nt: TGTGCCAGCACCTCCCAGGGCTTGAGCTCTGGGGCCAACGTCCTGACTTTC

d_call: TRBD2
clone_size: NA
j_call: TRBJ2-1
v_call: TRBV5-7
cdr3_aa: CARGGTGTSEPNEQFF
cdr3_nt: TGTGCTCGAGGGGGAACCGGGACTAGCGAACCCAATGAGCAGTTCTTC

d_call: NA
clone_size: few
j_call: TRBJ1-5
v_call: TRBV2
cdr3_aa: CAVQGYNQPQHF
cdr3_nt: TGTGCCGTCCAGGGCTACAATCAGCCCCAGCATTTT

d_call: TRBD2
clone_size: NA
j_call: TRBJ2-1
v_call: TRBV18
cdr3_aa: CASSPRLAGGSEQFF
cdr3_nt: TGTGCCAGCTCACCAAGACTAGCGGGAGGGTCTGAGCAGTTCTTC

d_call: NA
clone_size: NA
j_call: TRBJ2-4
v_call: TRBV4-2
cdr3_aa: CASSQPQGSAKNIQYF
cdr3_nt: TGTGCCAGCAGCCAACCACAGGGTTCGGCCAAAAACATTCAGTACTTC

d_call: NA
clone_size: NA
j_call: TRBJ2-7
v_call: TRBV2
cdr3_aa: CASMSGSNEQYF
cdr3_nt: TGTGCCAGCATGTCAGGGTCGAACGAGCAGTACTTC

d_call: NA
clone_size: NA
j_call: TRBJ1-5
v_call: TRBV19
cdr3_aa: CASSFGATVSVHF
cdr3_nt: TGTGCCAGTAGCTTCGGTGCGACAGTTTCGGTGCATTTT

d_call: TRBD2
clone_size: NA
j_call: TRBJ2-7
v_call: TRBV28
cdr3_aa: CASSSSSGTLYEQYF
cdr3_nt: TGTGCCAGCAGTTCCTCAAGCGGGACGCTCTACGAGCAGTACTTC

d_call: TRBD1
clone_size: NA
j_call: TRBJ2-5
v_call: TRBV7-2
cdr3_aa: CASSPDRGLGSETQYF
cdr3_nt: TGTGCCAGCAGCCCGGACAGGGGATTGGGGTCAGAGACCCAGTACTTC

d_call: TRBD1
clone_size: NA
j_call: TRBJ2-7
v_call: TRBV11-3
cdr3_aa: CASSLGTAEQYF
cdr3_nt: TGTGCCAGCAGCCTTGGGACAGCCGAGCAGTACTTC

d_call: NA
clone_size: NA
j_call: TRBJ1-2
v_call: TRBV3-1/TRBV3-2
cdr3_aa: CASSQGGNNYYGYTF
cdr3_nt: TGTGCCAGCAGCCAAGGAGGCAATAACTACTATGGCTACACCTTC

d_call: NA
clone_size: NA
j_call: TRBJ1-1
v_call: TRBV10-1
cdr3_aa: CASSRSILNTEAFF
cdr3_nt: TGCGCCAGCAGTAGGAGTATTCTGAACACTGAAGCTTTCTTT

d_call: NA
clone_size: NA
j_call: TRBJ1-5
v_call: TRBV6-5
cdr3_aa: CASSYSRPQGGQPQHF
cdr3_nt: TGTGCCAGCAGTTACTCGAGACCGCAGGGAGGTCAGCCCCAGCATTTT

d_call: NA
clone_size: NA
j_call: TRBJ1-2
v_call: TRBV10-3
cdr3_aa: CALGGGNNYGYTF
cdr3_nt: TGTGCCTTAGGAGGTGGGAATAACTATGGCTACACCTTC

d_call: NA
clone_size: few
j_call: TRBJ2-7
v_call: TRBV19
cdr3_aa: CASRNYYEQYF
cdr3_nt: TGTGCCAGTAGGAACTACTACGAGCAGTACTTC

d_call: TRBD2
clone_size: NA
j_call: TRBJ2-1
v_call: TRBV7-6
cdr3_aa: CASSLAGKRETSYNEQFF
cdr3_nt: TGTGCCAGCAGCTTAGCCGGCAAGCGGGAAACGTCCTACAATGAGCAGTTCTTC

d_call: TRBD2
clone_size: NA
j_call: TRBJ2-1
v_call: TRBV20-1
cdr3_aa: CSASFAGVGNEQFF
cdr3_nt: TGCAGTGCTAGTTTCGCGGGAGTGGGTAATGAGCAGTTCTTC

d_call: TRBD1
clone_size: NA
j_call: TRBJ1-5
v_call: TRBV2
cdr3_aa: CASGGQGQPQHF
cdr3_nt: TGTGCCAGCGGGGGACAGGGTCAGCCCCAGCATTTT

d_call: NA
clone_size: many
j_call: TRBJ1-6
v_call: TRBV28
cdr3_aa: CASSFGVRGPSPLHF
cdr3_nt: TGTGCCAGCAGTTTCGGGGTCAGGGGACCTTCACCCCTCCACTTT

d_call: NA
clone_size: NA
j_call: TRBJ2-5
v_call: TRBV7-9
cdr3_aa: CASSLSLIQETQYF
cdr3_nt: TGTGCCAGCAGTCTTAGTCTTATACAAGAGACCCAGTACTTC

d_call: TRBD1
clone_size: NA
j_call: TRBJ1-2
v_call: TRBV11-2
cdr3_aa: CASSRTLDRAYGYTF
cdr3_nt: TGTGCCAGCAGCCGTACCCTGGACAGGGCCTATGGCTACACCTTC